The 9 T cell receptor beta chains presented below share a single source sample, sequenced in a study of shared clonotypes between healthy human individuals. Clones were sequenced by immunoSEQ multiplex PCR, and TCRdb holds only the in-frame ones, with some missing. This table holds about 460,000 clones, about 74% found once. The sample taken for sequencing was PBMCs. The source of these receptors is a middle-aged woman in good health. Some clones in this sample may be carry-over from other donors' samples.

V gene TRBV4-2 combines with J gene TRBJ2-1, with a possible D match to TRBD2 (6 bases). The V end was cut by 0 bases, the J end by 5 bases, with 11 bases between. This CDR3 comprises 15 residues. Per germline, CDR1 LGHNA and CDR2 YNFKEQ. CDR3 coding DNA: TGTGCCAGCAGCCAAGAGGCGGGGCGGCACAATGAGCAGTTCTTC. Amino acid sequence: CASSQEAGRHNEQFF.

This chain joins TRBV2 and TRBJ2-3, with unresolved D. Per the germline V gene, CDR1 is SNHLY and CDR2 is FYNNEI. V lost 6 bases and J lost 0, with 13 bases in between. This CDR3 is built from 15 residues. The chain's CDR3 is CASRGGARSTDTQYF. CDR3 nucleotides: TGTGCCAGCAGGGGCGGAGCCCGAAGCACAGATACGCAGTATTTT.

V usage is TRBV6-1 and J usage is TRBJ2-7; D might be TRBD1 (6 bases). The germline CDR1 and CDR2 sequences are MNHNS and SASEGT. V shed 2 bases and J shed 6 bases, with 14 bases lying between them. This CDR3 has 14 amino acids. CDR3 DNA sequence: TGTGCCAGCAGTGAAACAGGGAACGCTCTCGAGCAGTACTTC. This translates into CASSETGNALEQYF.

The V gene is TRBV5-8, the J gene TRBJ1-2; D not certain. Germline CDR1 reads SGHTS; CDR2 reads YDEGEE. Trimming removed 4 bases from V and 0 bases from J, with 4 bases in between. This CDR3 is built from 12 residues. In DNA form, the CDR3 reads TGTGCCAGCAGCCCGGCTAACTATGGCTACACCTTC. Translated: CASSPANYGYTF.

In the case of this clone: A far larger clone is one nucleotide away, so this likely arose from a read error. The chain uses TRBV15 and TRBJ2-2; a possible D gene is TRBD2 (5 bases). Per germline, CDR1 LNHNV and CDR2 YYDKDF (reference sequence). This CDR3 is 13 amino acids long. V lost 5 bases and J 8 bases, leaving 12 bases between the germline ends. In nucleotides, the CDR3 is TGTGCCACCAGCCTCGACGGGGTTGGGGAGCTGTTTTTT. Translated, it gives CATSLDGVGELFF.

This clone occurred a few times. The gene calls are TRBV4-1 and TRBJ2-5; D may be TRBD1 (6 bases). The germline CDR1 and CDR2 sequences are MGHRA and YSYEKL. The CDR3 sequence is 14 residues long. V gave up 4 bases and J gave up 4 bases, with 13 bases separating them. CDR3 sequence: CASSLGTPRETQYF. The CDR3 DNA is TGCGCCAGCAGCCTCGGGACACCAAGAGAGACCCAGTACTTC.

The chain employs TRBV28 and TRBJ2-2, with 7 bases lining up with TRBD2. The junction had 5 bases not matched to a gene; V was cut back by 3 bases and J by 7 bases. In germline, CDR1 is MDHEN, CDR2 SYDVKM. CDR3 length: 14 residues. The CDR3 DNA is TGTGCCAGCAGTTTGCGGGGGACGGGCGGGGAGCTGTTTTTT. Translation gives CASSLRGTGGELFF. Based on the CDR3 plus reference TRBV28 and TRBJ2-2, the full variable domain is DVKVTQSSRYLVKRTGEKVFLECVQDMDHENMFWYRQDPGLGLRLIYFSYDVKMKEKGDIPEGYSVSREKKERFSLILESASTNQTSMYLCASSLRGTGGELFFGEGSRLTVL.

The rearrangement links TRBV18 to TRBJ1-4; 7 nucleotides align to TRBD1. Unmatched junction bases numbered 12, after V lost 5 bases and J lost 0 bases. CDR3 size: 18 residues. Germline CDR1 KGHSH, CDR2 LQKENI. CDR3 loop: CASSANPGTAATNEKLFF. The CDR3 coding sequence is TGTGCCAGCTCAGCAAACCCAGGGACAGCTGCAACTAATGAAAAACTGTTTTTT.

This chain joins TRBV5-1 and TRBJ2-2, with 9 bases lining up with TRBD2. This CDR3 has 14 amino acids. V shed 1 base and J 7 bases; nucleotides not matched to a gene: 2. Per germline, CDR1 SGHRS and CDR2 YFSETQ. CDR3 region: CASSLTSGYGELFF. DNA of the CDR3: TGCGCCAGCAGCTTGACTAGCGGGTACGGGGAGCTGTTTTTT. The full variable domain, in which reference TRBV5-1 and TRBJ2-2 provide the parts outside the CDR3, is KAGVTQTPRYLIKTRGQQVTLSCSPISGHRSVSWYQQTPGQGLQFLFEYFSETQRNKGNFPGRFSGRQFSNSRSEMNVSTLELGDSALYLCASSLTSGYGELFFGEGSRLTVL.